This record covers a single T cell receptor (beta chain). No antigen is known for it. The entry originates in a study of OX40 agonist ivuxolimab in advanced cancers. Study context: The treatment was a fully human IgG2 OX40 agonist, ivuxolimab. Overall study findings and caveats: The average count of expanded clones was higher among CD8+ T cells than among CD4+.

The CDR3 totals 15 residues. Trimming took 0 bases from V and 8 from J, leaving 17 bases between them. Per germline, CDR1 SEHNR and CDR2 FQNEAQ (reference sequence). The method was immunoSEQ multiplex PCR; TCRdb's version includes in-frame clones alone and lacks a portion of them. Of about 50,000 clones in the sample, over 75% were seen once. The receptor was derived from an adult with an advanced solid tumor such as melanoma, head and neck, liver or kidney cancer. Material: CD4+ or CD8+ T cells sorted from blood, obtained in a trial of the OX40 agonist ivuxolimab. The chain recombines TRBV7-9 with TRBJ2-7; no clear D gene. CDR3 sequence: CASSLAFEAFSQQYF. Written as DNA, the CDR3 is TGTGCCAGCAGCTTAGCTTTCGAGGCATTCTCTCAGCAGTACTTC.